This T cell receptor beta chain stems from a study of shared clonotypes between healthy human individuals. At the level of the study: For every donor, three CD4 naive, three CD4 memory, two CD8 naive and one CD8 memory plates were used.

Replicate sorted-subset PCRs were loaded with around 210 ng DNA, 30,000 to 35,000 T cell genomes. Profiled with immunoSEQ multiplex PCR; TCRdb holds only in-frame clones, not every one. Counted here are approximately 2.1 million clones, over 85% occurring once; the ten biggest clones make up 0.39%. The CDR3 has 11 residues. Germline V gene lookup returns CDR1 SGHAT and CDR2 FQNNGV. The rearrangement joins TRBV11-2 to TRBJ2-5; no reliable D call. The J call may be faulty, since TRBJ2-7 better matches the DNA end. The sequenced sample consisted of naive CD4+ T cells from PBMCs. Subset given: CD45RA+ positively selected. This TCR came from a man aged 18-30 years in good health. Some clones in this sample may be carry-over from other donors' samples. The chain's CDR3 is CATNRVGEQYF. CDR3 nucleotides: TGTGCTACAAACCGGGTTGGCGAGCAGTACTTC.